This entry lists 21 T cell receptor delta chains sequenced from one sample in a study of gamma-delta chains in newborns, infants, children (dated by TCRdb to about 2019). Sequenced using an Illumina MiSeq. With CATT, TCRdb called clones again from the public reads; duplicate DNA rows were later joined. In all, the sample holds about 3,100 delta-chain clones, and approximately 50% of those were seen once. The top ten hold less than 15% of the sample. The sample was blood. Receptor source: a child who received the measles vaccine.

The gene calls are TRDV1 and TRDJ1; D is possibly TRDD2 (7 bases). V lost 5 bases, J lost 6 bases, and 49 bases lay in between. CDR3 length equals 25 residues. Germline V lookup: CDR1 TSWWSYY, CDR2 QGS. CDR3 protein: CALGSHQGGNSYLPGDPIRTYKLIF. DNA for the CDR3: TGTGCTCTTGGGTCACACCAAGGGGGCAATTCCTACTTGCCGGGGGACCCTATTCGTACCTATAAACTCATCTTT.

This clone is medium-sized within its sample. Relative to the germline gene, one junction end is altered; a read error may explain this. The chain carries TRDV3 and TRDJ1; 12 bases match TRDD3. From germline, CDR1 is TVYSNPD and CDR2 GDNSRS (reference sequence). This CDR3 contains 18 residues. The DNA of the CDR3 is TGCGCCTTCTACTCCTACTGGGGGATACCACCCCTCACCGATAAACTCATCTTT. This codes for CAFYSYWGIPPLTDKLIF.

To note about this clone: A much larger clone lies a single base off, so this may be a read error. The genes are TRDV2 and TRDJ3; maybe TRDD3 (5 bases). Deletions cut 2 bases from V and 0 bases from J, with 13 bases between. This CDR3 contains 18 residues. Germline V gives CDR1 GEAIGNYY, CDR2 EKD. Written as DNA, the CDR3 is TGTGCCTGTGACATACTGGCGGAGAGCTCCTGGGACACCCGACAGATGTTTTTC. Its protein is CACDILAESSWDTRQMFF.

Points on this clone: This may arise from a read error, as a much more abundant clone is one base away. V usage is TRDV3 and J usage is TRDJ1; D tentatively fits TRDD2 or TRDD3 (8 bases each). Germline loops: CDR1 TVYSNPD, CDR2 GDNSRS (reference sequence). The CDR3 extends over 24 amino acids. With 4 bases removed from V and 1 base from J, the gap between germline ends came to 46 bases. The CDR3: CASRVGLPRVLGGPRPGITDKLIF. The CDR3, as DNA: TGTGCCTCCCGGGTAGGCCTTCCTAGAGTACTGGGGGGTCCGAGGCCTGGGATCACCGATAAACTCATCTTT.

As for this clone: This clone may be a read error of a much larger clone one base away. Other DNA sequences in the same sample also yield this CDR3. J is TRDJ1 and V is TRDV2, with TRDD3 as a possible D gene (5 bases). The V end was cut by 7 bases, the J end by 0 bases, with 14 bases between. This CDR3 is 14 amino acids long. Germline CDR1 is GEAIGNYY and CDR2 is EKD. CDR3: CACDSGGYTDKLIF. CDR3 DNA: TGTGCCTGCGACTCCGGGGGCTACACCGATAAACTCATCTTT.

This clone turned up a few times. The rearrangement uses TRDV1 and TRDJ1, with D tentatively TRDD3 (6 bases). CDR3 length equals 20 residues. Trimming shortened V by 5 bases and J by 1 base, and 29 bases separated the two germline ends. Germline assignment: CDR1 TSWWSYY and CDR2 QGS. CDR3 nucleotide sequence: TGTGCTCTTGGGCCTAGGTGTCTACTGGGAGATCATCCCGTCACCGATAAACTCATCTTT. Translation gives CALGPRCLLGDHPVTDKLIF.

This clone was counted a single time. This may stem from a read error, because a much larger clone lies one nucleotide away. J is TRDJ1 and V is TRDV1; tentatively, D is TRDD2 (5 bases). In germline, CDR1 is TSWWSYY, CDR2 QGS. This CDR3 has 15 residues. Deletions cut 0 bases from V and 6 bases from J, with 14 bases between. DNA of the CDR3: TGTGCTCTTGGGGAACTTCACCTACGCAACTATAAACTCATCTTT. This sequence encodes CALGELHLRNYKLIF.

With regard to this clone: A much larger clone lies one base from this, so it may be a read error. Other DNA sequences of this sample code for an identical CDR3. The V gene is TRDV2, the J gene TRDJ2, with 8 bases matching TRDD3. The CDR3 has 16 amino acids. Germline loops: CDR1 GEAIGNYY, CDR2 EKD. The CDR3: CACDTGGITLTAQLFF. In nucleotides, the CDR3 is TGTGCCTGTGACACAGGGGGGATAACTTTGACAGCACAGCTCTTCTTT.

Points on this clone: With a much larger clone just one base away, this may be a read error. The chain uses TRDV1 and TRDJ1, with TRDD3 matching over 10 bases. With V trimmed by 4 bases and J by 4 bases, 27 bases remained unmatched. Germline lookup yields CDR1 TSWWSYY and CDR2 QGS. The CDR3 spans 22 residues. CDR3 region: CALGVGLLLHWGIFVRFDKLIF. The CDR3 DNA is TGTGCTCTTGGGGTCGGCCTTCTCCTTCACTGGGGGATCTTTGTTCGATTCGATAAACTCATCTTT.

About this clone itself: Given a much more abundant clone one base away, this may be a read error. This chain joins TRDV2 and TRDJ1; TRDD3 matches 11 bases. Germline CDR1 reads GEAIGNYY; CDR2 reads EKD. Trimming cost V 3 bases and J 2 bases; bases outside gene matches: 7. The CDR3 spans 16 residues. This CDR3 is CACDPLGDTRTDKLIF. In DNA form, the CDR3 reads TGTGCCTGTGACCCCTTGGGGGATACGCGGACCGATAAACTCATCTTT.

The chain carries TRDV2 and TRDJ3; D is undetermined. CDR3 length: 18 amino acids. From germline, CDR1 is GEAIGNYY and CDR2 EKD. V was trimmed by 1 base and J by 3 bases, leaving 15 bases between them. CDR3 DNA: TGTGCCTGTGACACGGCCGGGGTCAGTAGCTGGGACACCCGACAGATGTTTTTC. It yields the protein CACDTAGVSSWDTRQMFF.

This clone turned up a few times. The rearrangement links TRDV1 to TRDJ1, with 13 bases matching TRDD3. There are 31 residues in the CDR3. Trimming removed 2 bases from V and 0 bases from J; junction bases left unmatched: 45. The germline V gene encodes CDR1 TSWWSYY and CDR2 QGS. The CDR3 spells CALGETRSPEGTGGYGRPVPRTNKDTDKLIF. The CDR3 coding sequence is TGTGCTCTTGGGGAAACTAGGAGTCCTGAAGGAACTGGGGGATACGGGAGGCCGGTTCCGCGGACTAATAAGGACACCGATAAACTCATCTTT.

Sample share makes this clone medium-sized. The chain is built from TRDV1 and TRDJ1; 10 nucleotides agree with TRDD3. Germline CDR1 is TSWWSYY and CDR2 is QGS. J lost 0 bases, V lost 3 bases, and 13 bases had no gene match. This CDR3 contains 19 residues. This CDR3 is CALGEPRWGIPTYTDKLIF. CDR3 in DNA: TGTGCTCTTGGGGAGCCCCGATGGGGGATACCAACGTACACCGATAAACTCATCTTT.

By frequency in the sample, this clone is medium-sized. This chain links TRDV1 with TRDJ1, with D maybe TRDD3 (5 bases). This CDR3 is built from 19 residues. Germline assignment: CDR1 TSWWSYY and CDR2 QGS. The ends were cut back, 3 bases at V and 1 base at J, with 24 bases in the middle. The CDR3 loop reads CALGDPPIPWAAGTDKLIF. CDR3 DNA: TGTGCTCTTGGGGATCCCCCAATCCCCTGGGCAGCAGGCACCGATAAACTCATCTTT.

J is TRDJ1 and V is TRDV3, with D perhaps TRDD3 (5 bases). CDR3 size: 18 residues. The V end lost 3 bases, the J end lost 2 bases, and 28 bases lay between the germline ends. The germline V gene has CDR1 TVYSNPD and CDR2 GDNSRS (reference sequence). The CDR3, as DNA: TGTGCCTTGGCTTACCCCGGAGCTGGGACCGTACAAACCGATAAACTCATCTTT. As protein: CALAYPGAGTVQTDKLIF.

As to this clone: A read error may be the cause here, since a much bigger clone is one base away. The chain combines TRDV1 with TRDJ2, with D possibly called TRDD2 or TRDD3 (6 bases each). The CDR3 consists of 18 residues. Germline V gives CDR1 TSWWSYY, CDR2 QGS. CDR3 protein: CAPGERFLSTISRAQLFF. The CDR3 nucleotides are TGTGCTCCTGGGGAGAGGTTCCTATCCACTATATCGCGGGCACAACTCTTCTTT.

The chain has TRDV1 and TRDJ1; 8 bases align to TRDD3. Trimming cost V 3 bases and J 0 bases; bases outside gene matches: 12. This CDR3 is 18 amino acids long. Looked up from germline, CDR1 is TSWWSYY and CDR2 is QGS. CDR3 region: CALGDPWILGGYTDKLIF. The CDR3 nucleotides read TGTGCTCTTGGGGACCCCTGGATACTGGGGGGTTACACCGATAAACTCATCTTT.

To note about this clone: This may come from a read error, since a much larger clone is one base off. CDR3 nucleotides: TGTGCTCTTGGGGAACTCCCTTCCTTCCCTTTCTTCTGGGGTGAGGACACCGATAAACTCATCTTT. Translating it yields CALGELPSFPFFWGEDTDKLIF. The J gene is TRDJ1, the V gene TRDV1; possibly TRDD2 for D (7 bases). Germline assignment: CDR1 TSWWSYY and CDR2 QGS. This CDR3 has 22 amino acids. V lost 0 bases to trimming and J lost 0 bases, with 29 bases between them.

V is TRDV2 and J is TRDJ1; maybe TRDD3 (6 bases). From germline, CDR1 is GEAIGNYY and CDR2 EKD. V shed 1 base and J shed 0 bases, with 11 bases lying between them. This CDR3 has 15 amino acids. DNA for the CDR3: TGTGCCTGTGACACTAGGGGGACTTACACCGATAAACTCATCTTT. Protein product: CACDTRGTYTDKLIF.

Details on this clone: Its ends do not fully match the called genes, so a read error is possible. The chain combines TRDV1 with TRDJ2, with 13 bases identical to TRDD3. The CDR3 totals 22 residues. Germline loops: CDR1 TSWWSYY, CDR2 QGS. CDR3 loop: CALGELGLSYWGIRSLAAQLFF. The CDR3 DNA is TGTGCTCTTGGGGAACTAGGCCTTTCGTACTGGGGGATACGAAGTTTGGCAGCACAACTCTTCTTT.

As regards this clone: Being one base from a much bigger clone, this may be a read error. The same CDR3 can be traced to other DNA sequences in this sample. The V call is TRDV1, the J call TRDJ1; D perhaps matches TRDD2 (6 bases). V dropped 2 bases and J dropped 0 bases, with 34 bases sitting between them. CDR1 and CDR2 from the germline V gene are TSWWSYY and QGS. There are 23 residues in the CDR3. The CDR3 sequence is CALGESRPSPSTGPVPNTDKLIF. Here the CDR3 DNA reads TGTGCTCTTGGGGAATCCCGGCCTTCCCCCTCTACTGGACCGGTACCTAACACCGATAAACTCATCTTT.